This T cell receptor beta chain was identified during a study of control samples from healthy donors and cancer patients (dated by TCRdb to about 2020). Library construction relied on the immunoSEQ multiplex PCR assay. TCRdb took this table from immuneACCESS and kept in-frame rearrangements with V and J called. Such tables lack part of the clones; where checked against another copy, unresolved V genes explain under half of the gap, and the rest is unexplained. Present in this sample are 100,000 or so clones, more than 85% of which were seen just once. The ten largest clones take up 7.8% of the sample. The cysteine opens and the phenylalanine closes a CDR3 of 16 amino acids. CDR3 DNA only is kept here, 48 bases in frame from base 1. V is trimmed back by 2 bases and J by 2 bases, and the junction contains 4 bases that no gene match accounts for. Taken from the germline V gene, the CDR1 and CDR2 loops are SGHDT and YYEEEE.

Details on this clone: What antigen it recognizes has not been identified. No base quality values were provided; no much bigger clone lies one nucleotide off.

Sequencing used blood. The origin of this receptor is a young man in good health. The sequence is built from TRBV5-6 and TRBJ2-2; 9 central bases correspond to TRBD1. The bases read TGTGCCAGCAGCTTTAGGACAGGGGTAAACACCGGGGAGCTGTTTTTT. Translated, it gives CASSFRTGVNTGELFF.